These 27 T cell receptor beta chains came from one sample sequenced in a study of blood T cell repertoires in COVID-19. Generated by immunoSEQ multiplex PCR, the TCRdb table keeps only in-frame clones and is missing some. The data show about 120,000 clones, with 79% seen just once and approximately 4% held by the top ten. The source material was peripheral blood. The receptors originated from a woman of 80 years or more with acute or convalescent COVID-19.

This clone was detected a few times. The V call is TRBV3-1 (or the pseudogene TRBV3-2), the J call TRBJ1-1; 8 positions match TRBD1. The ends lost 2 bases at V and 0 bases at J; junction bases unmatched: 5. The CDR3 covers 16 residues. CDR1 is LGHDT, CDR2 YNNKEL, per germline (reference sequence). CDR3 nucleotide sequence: TGTGCCAGCAGCCAAACAGGGGGGGTTGTGAACACTGAAGCTTTCTTT. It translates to CASSQTGGVVNTEAFF.

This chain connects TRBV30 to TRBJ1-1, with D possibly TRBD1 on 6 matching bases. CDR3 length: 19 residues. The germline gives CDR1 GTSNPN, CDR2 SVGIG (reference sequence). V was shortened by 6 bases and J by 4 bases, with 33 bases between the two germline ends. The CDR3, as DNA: TGTGCCTGCTCTCCTCGGTCACAGGGTCATCACTCGGGGCGCACTGAAGCTTTCTTT. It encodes CACSPRSQGHHSGRTEAFF.

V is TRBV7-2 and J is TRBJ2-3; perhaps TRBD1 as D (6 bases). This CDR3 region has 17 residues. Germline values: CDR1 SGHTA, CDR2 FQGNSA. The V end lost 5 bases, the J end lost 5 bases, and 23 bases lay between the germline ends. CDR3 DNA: TGTGCCAGCAGCATTGGGTGGGGCAGGGGATCGGTAGATACGCAGTATTTT. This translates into CASSIGWGRGSVDTQYF. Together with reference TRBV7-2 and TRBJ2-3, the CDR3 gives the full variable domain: GAGVSQSPSNKVTEKGKDVELRCDPISGHTALYWYRQSLGQGLEFLIYFQGNSAPDKSGLPSDRFSAERTGGSVSTLTIQRTQQEDSAVYLCASSIGWGRGSVDTQYFGPGTRLTVL.

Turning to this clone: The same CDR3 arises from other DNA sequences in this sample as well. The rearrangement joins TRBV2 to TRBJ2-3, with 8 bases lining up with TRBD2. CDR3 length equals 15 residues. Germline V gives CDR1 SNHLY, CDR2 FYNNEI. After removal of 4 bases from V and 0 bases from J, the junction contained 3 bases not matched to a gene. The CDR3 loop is CASSGTSGSTDTQYF. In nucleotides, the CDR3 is TGTGCCAGCAGTGGCACTAGCGGTAGCACAGATACGCAGTATTTT.

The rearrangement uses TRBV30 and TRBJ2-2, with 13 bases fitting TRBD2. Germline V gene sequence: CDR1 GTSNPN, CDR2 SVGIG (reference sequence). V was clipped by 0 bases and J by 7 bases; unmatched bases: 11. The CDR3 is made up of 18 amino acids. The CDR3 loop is CAWSVLPGTSGKGGELFF. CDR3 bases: TGTGCCTGGAGTGTTCTACCCGGGACTAGCGGGAAGGGCGGGGAGCTGTTTTTT.

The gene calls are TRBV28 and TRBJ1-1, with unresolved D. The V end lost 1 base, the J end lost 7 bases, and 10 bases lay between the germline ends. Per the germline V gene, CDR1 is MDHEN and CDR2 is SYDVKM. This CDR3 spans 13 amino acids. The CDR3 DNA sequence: TGTGCCAGCAGTTTATTAGGAGGGCTTGAAGCTTTCTTT. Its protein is CASSLLGGLEAFF.

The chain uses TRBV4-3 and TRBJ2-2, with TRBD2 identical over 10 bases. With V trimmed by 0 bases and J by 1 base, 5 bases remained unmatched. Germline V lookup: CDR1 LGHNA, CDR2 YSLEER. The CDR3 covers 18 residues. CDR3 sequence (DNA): TGCGCCAGCAGCCAAGAAATGGTAGCGGGGGGGAACACCGGGGAGCTGTTTTTT. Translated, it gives CASSQEMVAGGNTGELFF.

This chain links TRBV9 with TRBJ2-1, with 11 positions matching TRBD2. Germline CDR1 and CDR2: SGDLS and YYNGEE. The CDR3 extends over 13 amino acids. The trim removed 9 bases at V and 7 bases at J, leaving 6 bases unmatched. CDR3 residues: CATSSGGFNEQFF. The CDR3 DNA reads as TGTGCCACATCTAGCGGGGGGTTTAATGAGCAGTTCTTC.

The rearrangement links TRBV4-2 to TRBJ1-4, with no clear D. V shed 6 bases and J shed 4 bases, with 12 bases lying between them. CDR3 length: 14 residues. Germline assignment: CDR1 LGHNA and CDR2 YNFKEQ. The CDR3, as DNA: TGTGCCAGCAGTCTTGCGGGGAATAATGAAAAACTGTTTTTT. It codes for CASSLAGNNEKLFF.

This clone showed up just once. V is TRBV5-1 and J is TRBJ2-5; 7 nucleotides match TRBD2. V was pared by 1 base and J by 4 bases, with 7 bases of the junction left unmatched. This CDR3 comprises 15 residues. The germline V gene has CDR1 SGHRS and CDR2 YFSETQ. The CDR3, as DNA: TGCGCCAGCAGCTTGTACAGCGGGAAAGGAGAGACCCAGTACTTC. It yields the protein CASSLYSGKGETQYF.

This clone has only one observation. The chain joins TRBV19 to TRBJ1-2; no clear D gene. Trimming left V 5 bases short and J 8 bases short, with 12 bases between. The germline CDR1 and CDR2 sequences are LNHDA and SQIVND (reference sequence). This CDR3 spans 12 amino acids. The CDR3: CASSSRTDGYTF. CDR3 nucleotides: TGTGCCAGTAGTTCTCGGACTGACGGCTACACCTTC.

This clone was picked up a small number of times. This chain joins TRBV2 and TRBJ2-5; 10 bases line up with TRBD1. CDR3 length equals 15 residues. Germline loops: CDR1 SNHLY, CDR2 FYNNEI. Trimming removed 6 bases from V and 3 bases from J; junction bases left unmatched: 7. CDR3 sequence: CASSPKTGGEETQYF. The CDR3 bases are TGTGCCAGCAGCCCTAAGACAGGGGGCGAAGAGACCCAGTACTTC.

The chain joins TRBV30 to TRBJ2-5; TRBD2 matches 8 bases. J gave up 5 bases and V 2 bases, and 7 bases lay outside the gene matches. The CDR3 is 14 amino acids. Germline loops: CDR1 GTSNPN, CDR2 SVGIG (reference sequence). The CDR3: CAWSTGTSSETQYF. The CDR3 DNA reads TGTGCCTGGAGTACCGGGACTAGTTCCGAGACCCAGTACTTC. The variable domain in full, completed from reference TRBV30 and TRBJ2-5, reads SQTIHQWPATLVQPVGSPLSLECTVEGTSNPNLYWYRQAAGRGLQLLFYSVGIGQISSEVPQNLSASRPQDRQFILSSKKLLLSDSGFYLCAWSTGTSSETQYFGPGTRLLVL.

CDR3 nucleotides: TGTGCTAGTGGTATCGACAGTTCTGGAAACACCATATATTTT. Translation gives CASGIDSSGNTIYF. The chain couples TRBV12-5 to TRBJ1-3; D is possibly TRBD1 (5 bases). CDR1 is LGHNT, CDR2 FRNRAP, per germline. Trimming shortened V by 5 bases and J by 1 base, and 9 bases separated the two germline ends. The CDR3 is 14 residues long. The full variable domain, with the rest looked up from reference TRBV12-5 and TRBJ1-3, is DARVTQTPRHKVTEMGQEVTMRCQPILGHNTVFWYRQTMMQGLELLAYFRNRAPLDDSGMPKDRFSAEMPDATLATLKIQPSEPRDSAVYFCASGIDSSGNTIYFGEGSWLTVV.

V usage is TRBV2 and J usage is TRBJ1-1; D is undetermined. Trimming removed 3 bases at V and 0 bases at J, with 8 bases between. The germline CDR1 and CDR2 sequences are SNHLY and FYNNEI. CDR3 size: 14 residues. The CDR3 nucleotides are TGTGCCAGCAGTGAGGGCATACTGAACACTGAAGCTTTCTTT. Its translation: CASSEGILNTEAFF.

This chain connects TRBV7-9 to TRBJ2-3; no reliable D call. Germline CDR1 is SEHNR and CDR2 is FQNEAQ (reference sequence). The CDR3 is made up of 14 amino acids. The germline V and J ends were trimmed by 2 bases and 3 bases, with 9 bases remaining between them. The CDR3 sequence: CASSLLISTDTQYF. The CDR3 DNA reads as TGTGCCAGCAGCTTATTAATCTCGACAGATACGCAGTATTTT.

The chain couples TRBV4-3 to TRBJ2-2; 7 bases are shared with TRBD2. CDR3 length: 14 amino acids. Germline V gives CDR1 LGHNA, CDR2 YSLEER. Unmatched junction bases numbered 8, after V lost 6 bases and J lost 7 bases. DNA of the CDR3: TGCGCCAGCAGTTTACGACTAGCTTTCGGGGAGCTGTTTTTT. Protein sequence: CASSLRLAFGELFF.

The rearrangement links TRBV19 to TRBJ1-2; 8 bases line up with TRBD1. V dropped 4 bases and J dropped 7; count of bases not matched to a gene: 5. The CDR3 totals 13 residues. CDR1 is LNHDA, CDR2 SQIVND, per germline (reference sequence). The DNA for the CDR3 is TGTGCCAGTAGTACGACAGGGGCACGTGGCTACACCTTC. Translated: CASSTTGARGYTF.

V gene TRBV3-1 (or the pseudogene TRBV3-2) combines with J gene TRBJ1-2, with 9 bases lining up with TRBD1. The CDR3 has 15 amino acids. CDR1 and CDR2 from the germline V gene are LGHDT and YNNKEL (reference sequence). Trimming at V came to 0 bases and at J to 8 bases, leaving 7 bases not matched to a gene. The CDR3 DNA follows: TGTGCCAGCAGCCAAGAGCTACAGGGGGCCCGGGGCTACACCTTC. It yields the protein CASSQELQGARGYTF.

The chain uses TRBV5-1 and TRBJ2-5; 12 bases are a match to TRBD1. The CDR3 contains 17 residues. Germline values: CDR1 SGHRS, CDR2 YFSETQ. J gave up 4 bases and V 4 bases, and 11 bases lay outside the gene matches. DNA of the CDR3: TGCGCCAGCAGCCCCGGGACAGGGGGCGCGACCGTAGAGACCCAGTACTTC. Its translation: CASSPGTGGATVETQYF.

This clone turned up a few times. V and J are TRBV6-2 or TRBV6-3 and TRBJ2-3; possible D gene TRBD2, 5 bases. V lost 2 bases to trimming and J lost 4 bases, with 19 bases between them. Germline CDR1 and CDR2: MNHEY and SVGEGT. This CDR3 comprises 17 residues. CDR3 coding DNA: TGTGCCAGCAGTTACCCCCTGGGCCCCGGGGTCCCAGATACGCAGTATTTT. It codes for CASSYPLGPGVPDTQYF.

CDR3 bases: TGCGCCAGCAGCTTTGCCCTCGCGGGGGGGGCAGATACGCAGTATTTT. This gives the protein CASSFALAGGADTQYF. The chain uses TRBV5-1 and TRBJ2-3, with 9 bases identical to TRBD2. Germline CDR1 and CDR2: SGHRS and YFSETQ. Trimming took 2 bases from V and 4 from J; bases not matched to a gene: 8. This CDR3 has 16 amino acids.

The CDR3 coding sequence is TGTGCCGGGGGACTAGCGGGTAGCACAGATACGCAGTATTTT. This encodes CAGGLAGSTDTQYF. This chain uses TRBV6-5 with TRBJ2-3; 12 bases align to TRBD2. CDR1 MNHEY and CDR2 SVGAGI come from the germline V gene. CDR3 length: 14 residues. The V and J ends lost 11 bases and 0 bases, in that order; junction bases with no gene match: 3.

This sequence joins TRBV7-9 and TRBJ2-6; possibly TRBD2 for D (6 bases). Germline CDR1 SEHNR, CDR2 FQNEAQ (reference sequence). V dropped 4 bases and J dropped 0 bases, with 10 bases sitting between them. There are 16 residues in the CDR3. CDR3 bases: TGTGCCAGCAGCTCACGGGGGTTCTCTGGGGCCAACGTCCTGACTTTC. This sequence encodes CASSSRGFSGANVLTF.

Here the CDR3 DNA reads TGTGCCAGCAGCCCCCGACAGGGGTGTCAGCCCCAGCATTTT. Translating it yields CASSPRQGCQPQHF. The rearrangement joins TRBV13 to TRBJ1-5; 8 bases align to TRBD1. The CDR3 is 14 amino acids. V dropped 5 bases and J dropped 6; count of bases not matched to a gene: 6. The V gene's germline CDR1 is PRHDT and CDR2 FYEKMQ (reference sequence). Full variable domain (rest looked up from reference TRBV13 and TRBJ1-5): AAGVIQSPRHLIKEKRETATLKCYPIPRHDTVYWYQQGPGQDPQFLISFYEKMQSDKGSIPDRFSAQQFSDYHSELNMSSLELGDSALYFCASSPRQGCQPQHFGDGTRLSIL.

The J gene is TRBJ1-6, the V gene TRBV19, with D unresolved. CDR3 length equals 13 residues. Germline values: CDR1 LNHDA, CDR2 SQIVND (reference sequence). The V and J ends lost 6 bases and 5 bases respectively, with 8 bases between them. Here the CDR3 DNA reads TGTGCCAGTAGCGGGAGAGATAATTCACCCCTCCACTTT. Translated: CASSGRDNSPLHF.

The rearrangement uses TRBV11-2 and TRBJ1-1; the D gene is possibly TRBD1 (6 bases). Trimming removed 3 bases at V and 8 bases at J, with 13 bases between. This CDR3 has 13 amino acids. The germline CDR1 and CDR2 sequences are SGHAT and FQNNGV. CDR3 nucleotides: TGTGCCAGCAGCTTTACCGGGACAAGAGAAGCTTTCTTT. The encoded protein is CASSFTGTREAFF.